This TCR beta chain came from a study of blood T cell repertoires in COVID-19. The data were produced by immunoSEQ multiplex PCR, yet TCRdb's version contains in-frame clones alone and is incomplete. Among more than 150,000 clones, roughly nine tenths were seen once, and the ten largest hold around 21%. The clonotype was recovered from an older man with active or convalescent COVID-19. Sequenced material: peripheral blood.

The DNA for the CDR3 is TGCGCCAGCAGCCAAGAGACAGGGCCCGCCTATGGCTACACCTTC. This codes for CASSQETGPAYGYTF. V gene TRBV4-3 combines with J gene TRBJ1-2; 7 positions match TRBD1. V dropped 0 bases and J dropped 4; count of bases not matched to a gene: 5. CDR1 and CDR2 (germline): LGHNA, YSLEER. The CDR3 is made up of 15 amino acids.